This TCR beta chain was recovered during a study of T cell responses to AZD1222 COVID-19 vaccine. This CDR3 has 13 amino acids. Looked up from germline, CDR1 is SQVTM and CDR2 is ANQGSEA. With V trimmed by 5 bases and J by 4 bases, 7 bases remained unmatched. The repertoire was sequenced with immunoSEQ multiplex PCR; TCRdb's copy has only in-frame clones and lacks some. The sample contains approximately 190,000 clones, almost 95% of which appear only once. Study-level points and caveats: Spike-wide coverage was observed for vaccine-associated CD4 TCRs, with dominant responses at 160-218 and 743-854. Among the donors, most were white British and more were female, and clonal diversity was possibly underestimated. As reported, nearly half of all spike-specific TCRs target variant regions that are unmutated.

In the case of this clone: The antigen remains unidentified.

The clonotype originates from an adult in good health. The chain has TRBV29-1 and TRBJ1-2, with 7 positions matching TRBD1. This material consisted of peripheral blood, taken on day 0 of AZD1222 vaccination. CDR3 region: CSVSVGTAYGYTF. CDR3 sequence (DNA): TGCAGCGTTTCGGTGGGGACAGCCTATGGCTACACCTTC.